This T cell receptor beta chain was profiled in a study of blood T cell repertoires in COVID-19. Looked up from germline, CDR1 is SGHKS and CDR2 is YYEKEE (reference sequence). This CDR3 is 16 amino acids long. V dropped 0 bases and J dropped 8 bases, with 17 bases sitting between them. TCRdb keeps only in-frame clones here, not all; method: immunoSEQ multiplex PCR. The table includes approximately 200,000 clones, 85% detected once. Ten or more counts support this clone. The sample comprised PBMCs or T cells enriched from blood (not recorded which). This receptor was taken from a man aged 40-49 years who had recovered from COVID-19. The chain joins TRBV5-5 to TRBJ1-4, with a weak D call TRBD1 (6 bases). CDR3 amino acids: CASSLVQGSSGEKLFF. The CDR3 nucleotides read TGTGCCAGCAGCTTGGTGCAGGGGAGTTCTGGGGAAAAACTGTTTTTT.